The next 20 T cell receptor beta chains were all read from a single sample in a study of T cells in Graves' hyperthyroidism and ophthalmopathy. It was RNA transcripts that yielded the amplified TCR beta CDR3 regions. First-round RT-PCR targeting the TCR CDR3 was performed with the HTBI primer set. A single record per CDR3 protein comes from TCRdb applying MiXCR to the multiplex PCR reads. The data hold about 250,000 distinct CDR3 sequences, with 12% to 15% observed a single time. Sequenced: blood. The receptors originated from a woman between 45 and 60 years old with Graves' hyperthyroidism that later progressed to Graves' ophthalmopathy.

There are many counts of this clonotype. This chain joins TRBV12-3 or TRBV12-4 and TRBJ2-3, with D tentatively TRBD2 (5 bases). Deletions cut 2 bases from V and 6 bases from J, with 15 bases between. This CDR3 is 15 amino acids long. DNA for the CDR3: TGTGCCAGCAGTTTAATTGGTGGGAGTACGGATACGCAGTATTTT. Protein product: CASSLIGGSTDTQYF.

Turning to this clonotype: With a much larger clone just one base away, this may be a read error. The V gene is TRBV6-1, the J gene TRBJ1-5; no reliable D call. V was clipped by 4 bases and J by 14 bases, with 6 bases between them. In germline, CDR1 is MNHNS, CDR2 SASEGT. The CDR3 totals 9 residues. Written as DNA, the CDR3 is TGTGCCAGCAGTGGGTCCAAGCATTTT. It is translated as CASSGSKHF.

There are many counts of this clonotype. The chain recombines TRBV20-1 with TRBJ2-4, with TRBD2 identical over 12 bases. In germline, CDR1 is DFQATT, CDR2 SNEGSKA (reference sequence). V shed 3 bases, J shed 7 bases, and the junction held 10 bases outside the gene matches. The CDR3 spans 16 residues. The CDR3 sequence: CSARRLAGVGGNIQYF. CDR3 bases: TGCAGTGCTAGGCGACTAGCGGGGGTAGGGGGGAACATTCAGTACTTC.

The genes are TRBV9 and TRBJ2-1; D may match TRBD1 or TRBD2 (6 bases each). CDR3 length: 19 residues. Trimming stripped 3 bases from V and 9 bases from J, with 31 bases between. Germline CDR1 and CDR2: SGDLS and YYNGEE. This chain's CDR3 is CASSAIRGAARSPSREQFF. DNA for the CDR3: TGTGCCAGCAGCGCAATTAGGGGGGCAGCCAGGTCCCCTTCCCGTGAGCAGTTCTTC.

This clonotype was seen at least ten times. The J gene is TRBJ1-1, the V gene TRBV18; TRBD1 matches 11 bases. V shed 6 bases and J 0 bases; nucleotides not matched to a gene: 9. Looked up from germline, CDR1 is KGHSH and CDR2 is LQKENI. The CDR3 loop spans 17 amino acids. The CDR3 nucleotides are TGTGCCAGCTCTGACTGGACAGGGGGCCACCTGAACACTGAAGCTTTCTTT. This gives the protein CASSDWTGGHLNTEAFF.

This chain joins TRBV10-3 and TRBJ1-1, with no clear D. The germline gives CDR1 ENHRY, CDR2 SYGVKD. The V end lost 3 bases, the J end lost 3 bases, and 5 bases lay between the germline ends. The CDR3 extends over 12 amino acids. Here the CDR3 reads CAISELYTEAFF. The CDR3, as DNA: TGTGCCATCAGTGAACTCTACACTGAAGCTTTCTTT.

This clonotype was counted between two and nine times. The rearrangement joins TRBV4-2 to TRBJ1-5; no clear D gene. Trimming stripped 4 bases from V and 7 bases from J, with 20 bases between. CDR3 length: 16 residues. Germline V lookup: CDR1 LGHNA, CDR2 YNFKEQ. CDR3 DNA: TGTGCCAGCAGCCCCCTAGTGTTGGGTTTTGAACAGCCCCAGCATTTT. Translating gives CASSPLVLGFEQPQHF.

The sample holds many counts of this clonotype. The CDR3 DNA is TGTGCCAGCAGCGAAGGACTTAACAATCAGCCCCAGCATTTT. Encoded protein: CASSEGLNNQPQHF. This sequence joins TRBV9 and TRBJ1-5, with no clear D. Trimming took off 3 bases at V and 3 bases at J, with 10 bases between the two ends. The CDR3 is made up of 14 amino acids. Looked up from germline, CDR1 is SGDLS and CDR2 is YYNGEE.

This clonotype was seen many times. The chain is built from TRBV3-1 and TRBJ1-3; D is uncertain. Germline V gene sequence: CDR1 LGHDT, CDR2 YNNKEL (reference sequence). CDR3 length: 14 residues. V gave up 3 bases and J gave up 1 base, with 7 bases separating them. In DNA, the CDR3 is TGTGCCAGCAGCCATAGGATTTCTGGAAACACCATATATTTT. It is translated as CASSHRISGNTIYF.

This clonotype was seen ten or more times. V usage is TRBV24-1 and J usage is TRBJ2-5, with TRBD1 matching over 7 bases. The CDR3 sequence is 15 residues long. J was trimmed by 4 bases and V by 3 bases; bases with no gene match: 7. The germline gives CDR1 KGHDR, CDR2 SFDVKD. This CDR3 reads CATSDGGQSPETQYF. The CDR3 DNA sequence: TGTGCCACCAGTGATGGGGGACAGAGCCCAGAGACCCAGTACTTC.

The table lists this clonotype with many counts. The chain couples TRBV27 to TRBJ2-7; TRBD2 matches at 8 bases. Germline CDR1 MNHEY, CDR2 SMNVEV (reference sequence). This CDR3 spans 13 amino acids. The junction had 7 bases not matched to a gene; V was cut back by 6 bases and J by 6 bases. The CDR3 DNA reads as TGTGCCAGCAGAAACCTCGGGGGGGGCGAGCAGTACTTC. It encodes CASRNLGGGEQYF.

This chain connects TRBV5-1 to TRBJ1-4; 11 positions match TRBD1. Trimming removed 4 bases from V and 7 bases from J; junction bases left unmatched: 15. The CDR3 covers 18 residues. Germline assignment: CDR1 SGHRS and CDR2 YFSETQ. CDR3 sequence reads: CASSTSLTPGQGGEKLFF. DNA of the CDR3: TGCGCCAGCAGCACATCCCTGACTCCGGGACAGGGGGGTGAAAAACTGTTTTTT.

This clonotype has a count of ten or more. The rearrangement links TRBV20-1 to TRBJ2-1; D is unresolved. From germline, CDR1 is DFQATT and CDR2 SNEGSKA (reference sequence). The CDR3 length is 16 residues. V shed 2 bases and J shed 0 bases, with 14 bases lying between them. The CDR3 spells CSARNPPMSSYNEQFF. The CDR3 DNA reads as TGCAGTGCTAGAAACCCCCCCATGAGCTCCTACAATGAGCAGTTCTTC.

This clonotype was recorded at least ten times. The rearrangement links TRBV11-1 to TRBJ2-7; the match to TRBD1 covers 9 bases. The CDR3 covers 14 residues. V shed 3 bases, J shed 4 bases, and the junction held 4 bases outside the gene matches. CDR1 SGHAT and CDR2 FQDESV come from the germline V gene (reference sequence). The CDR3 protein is CASSLAGTGYEQYF. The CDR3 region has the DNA TGTGCCAGCAGCTTGGCCGGGACAGGGTACGAGCAGTACTTC.

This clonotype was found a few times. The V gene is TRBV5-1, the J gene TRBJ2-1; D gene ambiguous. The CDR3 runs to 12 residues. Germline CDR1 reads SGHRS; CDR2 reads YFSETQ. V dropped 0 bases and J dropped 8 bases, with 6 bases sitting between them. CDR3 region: CASSLGGYEQFF. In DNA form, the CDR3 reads TGCGCCAGCAGCTTGGGGGGTTATGAGCAGTTCTTC.

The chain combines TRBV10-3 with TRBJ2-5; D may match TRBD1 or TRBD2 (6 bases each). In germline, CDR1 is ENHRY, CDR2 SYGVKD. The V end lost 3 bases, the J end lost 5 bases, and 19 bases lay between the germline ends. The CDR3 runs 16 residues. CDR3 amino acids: CAISDQGLGGRETQYF. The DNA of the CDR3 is TGTGCCATCAGTGATCAGGGGCTTGGGGGGAGGGAGACCCAGTACTTC.

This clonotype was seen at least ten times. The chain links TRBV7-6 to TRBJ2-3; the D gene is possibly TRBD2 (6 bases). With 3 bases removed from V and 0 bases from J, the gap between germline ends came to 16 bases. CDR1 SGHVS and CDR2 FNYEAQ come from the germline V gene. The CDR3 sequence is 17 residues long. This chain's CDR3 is CASSLNGGGASTDTQYF. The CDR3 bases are TGTGCCAGCAGCTTGAACGGGGGAGGAGCTAGCACAGATACGCAGTATTTT. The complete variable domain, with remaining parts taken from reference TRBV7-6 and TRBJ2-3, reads GAGVSQSPRYKVTKRGQDVALRCDPISGHVSLYWYRQALGQGPEFLTYFNYEAQQDKSGLPNDRFSAERPEGSISTLTIQRTEQRDSAMYRCASSLNGGGASTDTQYFGPGTRLTVL.

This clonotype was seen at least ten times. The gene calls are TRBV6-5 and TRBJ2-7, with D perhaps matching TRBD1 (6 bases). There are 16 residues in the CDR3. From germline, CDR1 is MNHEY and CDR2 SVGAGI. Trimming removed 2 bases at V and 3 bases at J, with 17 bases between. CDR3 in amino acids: CASSYSGTSLFYEQYF. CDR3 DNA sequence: TGTGCCAGCAGTTACAGTGGGACAAGCCTCTTCTACGAGCAGTACTTC.

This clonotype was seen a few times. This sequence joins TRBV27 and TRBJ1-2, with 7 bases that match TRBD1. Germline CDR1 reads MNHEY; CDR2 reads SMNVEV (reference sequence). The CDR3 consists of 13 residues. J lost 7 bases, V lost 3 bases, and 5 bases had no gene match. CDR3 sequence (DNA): TGTGCCAGCAGTTTTGAGGGGGCTGGTGGCTACACCTTC. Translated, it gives CASSFEGAGGYTF.

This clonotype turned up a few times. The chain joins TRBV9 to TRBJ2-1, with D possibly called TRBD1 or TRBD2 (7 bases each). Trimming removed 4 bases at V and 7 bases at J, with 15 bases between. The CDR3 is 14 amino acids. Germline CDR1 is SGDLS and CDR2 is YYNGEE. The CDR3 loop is CASSPGGTKNEQFF. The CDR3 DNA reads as TGTGCCAGCAGCCCAGGGGGGACTAAGAATGAGCAGTTCTTC.